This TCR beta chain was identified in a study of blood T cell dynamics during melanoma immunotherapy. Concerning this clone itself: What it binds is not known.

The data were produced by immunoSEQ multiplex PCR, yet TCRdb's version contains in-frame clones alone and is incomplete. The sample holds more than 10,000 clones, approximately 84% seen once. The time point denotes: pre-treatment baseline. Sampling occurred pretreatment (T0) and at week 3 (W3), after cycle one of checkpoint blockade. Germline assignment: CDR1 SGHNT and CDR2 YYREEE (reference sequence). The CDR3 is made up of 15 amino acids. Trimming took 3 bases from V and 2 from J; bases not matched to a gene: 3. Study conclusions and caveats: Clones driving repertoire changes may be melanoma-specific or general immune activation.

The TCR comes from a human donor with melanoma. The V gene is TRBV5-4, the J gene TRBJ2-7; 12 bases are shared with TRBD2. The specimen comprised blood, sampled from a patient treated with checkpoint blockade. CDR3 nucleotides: TGTGCCAGCAGCTCCGGACTAGCGGGGCCCTACGAGCAGTACTTC. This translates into CASSSGLAGPYEQYF.